This entry describes one T cell receptor beta chain. Its recognized antigen is unknown. The junction does not match germline at one end; this may be a read error. This sample was included in a study of tumor-infiltrating lymphocytes in primary liver carcinoma (dated by TCRdb to about 2017). The study in broad terms: Hepatocellular carcinoma (four) or combined HCC and intrahepatic cholangiocarcinoma (one) was present in the five patients, who were three men and two women aged 30 to 69 years. The five patients had tumors of stage T1-T3 N0M0, with maximum diameters ranging from 4.2 to 10 cm. Each sample produced about 3.5 to 7.13 million productive TCRbeta reads, and read depth showed no significant difference between tissue types. TCRbeta repertoire sequencing, expression microarrays and whole-exome sequencing were combined in the study across five regions of each liver tumor, with adjacent normal tissue and blood also included. A total of approximately 35 specimens from 5 patients, comprising some 25 tumor regions, 5 adjacent noncancerous liver tissues and 5 peripheral blood samples, were covered by TCRbeta repertoire sequencing. To link TCRbeta repertoire diversity with the local molecular phenotype, the approximately 24 tumor region samples were profiled using Agilent mRNA microarrays. Repertoires from technical replicates were highly reproducible, with mean shared-clone rates roughly 0.86 and correlation coefficients above 0.95. Broader findings and caveats from the paper: A significantly larger repertoire fraction was made up by the top 250 clones in tumors than in blood (p = 0.039). Only about 7.5-25% of top clones were found in all five regions of a tumor, suggesting spatial heterogeneity of tumor-infiltrating T cells. Repertoire overlap was found to be higher between tumor regions (mean approximately 36%) than between tumor-adjacent (roughly 17%) or tumor-blood (around 14%) pairs, consistent with antigen-driven expansion. Only the TCR beta chain was sequenced, which likely underestimates true repertoire diversity because unpaired alpha chains were not captured. Only 4 to 6 patients were included in the study, and the authors note that the findings should be validated in a larger study. Comparison of CD4+ and CD8+ T cell repertoires was precluded by the use of bulk unsorted samples.

Total RNA and DNA were co-extracted without cell sorting from about 19-30 mg of bulk tissue using the AllPrep DNA/RNA mini kit. Surgical resection was performed in China between late 2015 and 2016 on about 5 patients with histopathologically diagnosed primary liver carcinoma. Patients had chronic HBV infection and were treatment-naive at sampling. Each tumor was sampled at five spatially separated regions: the superior, inferior, left-lateral and right-lateral poles and the tumor centre. More than 85% viable tumor cells were found by histology in every tumor sample. Fresh tumor and adjacent tissue pieces were bisected; one half was stored in RNAlater at -80°C, the other sent for histology. Using a constant-region primer and ProtoScript II reverse transcriptase, TCRbeta-specific cDNA was reverse-transcribed from 500 ng total RNA. Three nested multiplex PCR rounds, following a slightly modified ARM-PCR procedure, were used to build the TCRbeta libraries. Each of the first two PCR rounds ran for approximately 11 cycles using multiplex TRBV1-TRBV30 forward primers together with a Cbeta reverse primer. Sample barcodes and Illumina adapters were added in a final 25-cycle PCR with Deep VentR polymerase. Before sequencing, amplicons between 200 and 500 bp were purified from gel using a QIAquick gel extraction kit. An Illumina HiSeq 2500 was used to sequence the TCRbeta amplicons with 250-bp paired-end reads. Under the source paper's analysis protocol: Quality trimming of reads was performed with Trimmomatic v0.33, and paired reads were merged with FLASH v1.2.11 so that full CDR3 sequences could be recovered. V, D and J germline segments were assigned to the rearranged TCRbeta sequences using MiGEC v1.2.1b. VDJtools v1.0.0 computed clonotype statistics and Shannon-Wiener diversity indices. To cut down on sampling bias, every analysis after diversity analysis relied on just the 250 most abundant clonotypes from each sample. TCRdb's own reprocessing of the public reads used fastp at Q25 and MiXCR and kept productive beta chains. Records with the same CDR3 protein are collapsed into one entry carrying the most frequent genes and DNA. None of the V and J calls come from the authors' own analysis; TCRdb made them. The sample profile shows around 81,000 distinct CDR3 sequences; 71% of them were found once. Jointly, the top ten make up roughly an eighth of the sample.

The germline V gene gives CDR1 as SGHNT and CDR2 as YENEEA. Spanning cysteine to phenylalanine, the CDR3 consists of 15 amino acids. Of the read, only the CDR3 DNA is kept; its 45 bases are in frame from base 1. The sequencing sample was made of liver tumor tissue from sampling region 4. Read against the paper, the sample's cell subset or site label means: tumor region T4, right-lateral pole. The sequence was obtained from a woman aged 60 to 75 with primary liver carcinoma and hepatitis B virus infection. The chain uses TRBV11-3 and TRBJ2-1; the D gene is perhaps TRBD2, on 5 matching bases. The CDR3 amino acid sequence is: CANSQTNGVYNEQFF. The nucleotide sequence is TGCGCCAACAGCCAGACTAACGGAGTTTACAATGAGCAGTTCTTC.